This entry lists 5 T cell receptor beta chains sequenced from one sample in a study of shared clonotypes between healthy human individuals. Sequencing used immunoSEQ multiplex PCR; TCRdb keeps in-frame clones, though not all of them. The sample carries millions of clones, 95% recorded once. Sequenced: naive CD4+ T cells sorted from blood. Sample subset: CD45RA+ positively selected. These receptors were taken from a young man in good health.

A remark on this clone: Other nucleotide sequences from this sample produce the same CDR3. V gene TRBV5-4 combines with J gene TRBJ2-5; no definite D call. The CDR3 is 13 amino acids. Germline assignment: CDR1 SGHNT and CDR2 YYREEE (reference sequence). Trimming removed 3 bases at V and 5 bases at J, with 11 bases between. In nucleotides, the CDR3 is TGTGCCAGCAGCTCCCGAGTAGGGGAGACCCAGTACTTC. Translating it yields CASSSRVGETQYF. Drawing the rest from reference TRBV5-4 and TRBJ2-5, the complete variable domain is ETGVTQSPTHLIKTRGQQVTLRCSSQSGHNTVSWYQQALGQGPQFIFQYYREEENGRGNFPPRFSGLQFPNYSSELNVNALELDDSALYLCASSSRVGETQYFGPGTRLLVL.

This rearrangement joins TRBV2 to TRBJ1-1; D ambiguous. Trimming removed 4 bases at V and 1 base at J, with 10 bases between. CDR1 and CDR2 from the germline V gene are SNHLY and FYNNEI. This CDR3 is 14 amino acids long. The CDR3, as DNA: TGTGCCAGCAGTGCAGGACTCGGGAACACTGAAGCTTTCTTT. Its translation: CASSAGLGNTEAFF.

This chain connects TRBV6-1 to TRBJ2-7; D is uncertain. There are 12 residues in the CDR3. Germline V CDR1 and CDR2: MNHNS, SASEGT. V gave up 3 bases and J gave up 7 bases, with 10 bases separating them. The CDR3 reads CASSDVPQEQYF. The CDR3 DNA reads TGTGCCAGCAGTGACGTCCCCCAAGAGCAGTACTTC.

This chain connects TRBV11-2 to TRBJ2-3; TRBD2 is a possible D gene (6 bases). This CDR3 region has 16 residues. V was trimmed by 1 base and J by 2 bases, leaving 13 bases between them. The germline gives CDR1 SGHAT, CDR2 FQNNGV. The CDR3 region has the DNA TGTGCCAGCAGCTTAGTTGGGGGACTTTACACAGATACGCAGTATTTT. Protein sequence: CASSLVGGLYTDTQYF.

On this clone itself: Different DNA sequences within this sample yield the same CDR3. V usage is TRBV10-3 and J usage is TRBJ2-7; D not certain. Germline V gene data show CDR1 as ENHRY and CDR2 as SYGVKD. This CDR3 has 11 residues. V lost 2 bases and J lost 6, with 5 bases in between. The CDR3 DNA is TGTGCCATCAGTGAGAGCTTCGAGCAGTACTTC. This gives the protein CAISESFEQYF.